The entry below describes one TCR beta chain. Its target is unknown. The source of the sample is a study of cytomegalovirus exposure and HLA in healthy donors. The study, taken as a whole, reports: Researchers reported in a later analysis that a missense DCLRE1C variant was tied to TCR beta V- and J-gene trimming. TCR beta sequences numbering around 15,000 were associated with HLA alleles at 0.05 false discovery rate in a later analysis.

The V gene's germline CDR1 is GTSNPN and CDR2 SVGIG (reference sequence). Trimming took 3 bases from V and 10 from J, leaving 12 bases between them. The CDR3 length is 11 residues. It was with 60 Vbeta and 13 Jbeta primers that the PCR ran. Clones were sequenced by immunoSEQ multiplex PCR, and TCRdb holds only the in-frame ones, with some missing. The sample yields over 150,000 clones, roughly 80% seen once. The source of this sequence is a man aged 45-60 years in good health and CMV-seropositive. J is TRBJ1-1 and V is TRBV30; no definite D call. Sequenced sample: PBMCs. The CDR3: CAWSLRITAFF. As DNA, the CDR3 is TGTGCCTGGAGCCTGCGAATTACAGCTTTCTTT.